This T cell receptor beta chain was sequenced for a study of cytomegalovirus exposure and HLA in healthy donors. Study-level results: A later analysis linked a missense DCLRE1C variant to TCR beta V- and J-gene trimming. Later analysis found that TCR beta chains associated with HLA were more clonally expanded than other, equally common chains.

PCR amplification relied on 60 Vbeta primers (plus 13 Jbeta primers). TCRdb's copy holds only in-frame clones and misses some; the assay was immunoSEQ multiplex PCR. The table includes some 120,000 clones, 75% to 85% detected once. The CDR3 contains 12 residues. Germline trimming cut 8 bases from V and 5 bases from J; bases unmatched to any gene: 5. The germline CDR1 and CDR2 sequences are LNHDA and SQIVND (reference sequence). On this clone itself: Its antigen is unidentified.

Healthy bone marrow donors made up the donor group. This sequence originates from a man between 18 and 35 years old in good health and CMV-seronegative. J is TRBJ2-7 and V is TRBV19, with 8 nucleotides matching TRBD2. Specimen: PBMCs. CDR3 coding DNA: TGTGCCAGTTCGGGGGGGGTGAACGAGCAGTACTTC. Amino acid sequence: CASSGGVNEQYF.